The sequence of this TCR beta chain was determined in a study of T cell responses to AZD1222 COVID-19 vaccine. Study context: Second-dose recipients at about 4 or about 12 weeks were treated as one pooled group.

Sequenced by immunoSEQ multiplex PCR; TCRdb stores in-frame clones only, minus some. The sample yields approximately 180,000 clones, approximately 91% seen once. On this clone itself: Antigen unknown.

There are 11 residues in the CDR3. V was shortened by 6 bases and J by 1 base, with 4 bases between the two germline ends. Per the germline V gene, CDR1 is GTSNPN and CDR2 is SVGIG (reference sequence). Overall study findings and caveats: Elevations in Spike-specific TCR breadth and depth followed administration of two AZD1222 doses. White British people made up most donors, females outnumbered males, and clonal diversity was possibly underestimated.

The specimen was peripheral blood, collected on day 0 of AZD1222 vaccination. The chain combines TRBV30 with TRBJ1-3; D is uncertain. This clonotype originated in an adult in good health. The CDR3 DNA reads TGTGCCTGCCGGTCTGGAAACACCATATATTTT. Its translation: CACRSGNTIYF.